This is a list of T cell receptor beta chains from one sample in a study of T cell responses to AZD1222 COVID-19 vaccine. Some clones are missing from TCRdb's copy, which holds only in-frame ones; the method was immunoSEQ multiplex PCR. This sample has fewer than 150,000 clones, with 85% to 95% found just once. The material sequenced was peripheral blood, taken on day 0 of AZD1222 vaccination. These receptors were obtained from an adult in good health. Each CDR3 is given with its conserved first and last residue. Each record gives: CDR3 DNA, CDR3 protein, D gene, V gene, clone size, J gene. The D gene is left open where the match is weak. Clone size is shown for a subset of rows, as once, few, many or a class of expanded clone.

CDR3nt: TGTGCCAGCAGTTACCGGGGGGCAGTTGGGGAGACCCAGTACTTC; CDR3aa: CASSYRGAVGETQYF; d_gene: -; v_gene: TRBV6-2/TRBV6-3; abundance: -; j_gene: TRBJ2-5
CDR3nt: TGTGCCAGCAGACAGGGTGGCACTGAAGCTTTCTTT; CDR3aa: CASRQGGTEAFF; d_gene: -; v_gene: TRBV6-5; abundance: -; j_gene: TRBJ1-1
CDR3nt: TGTGCCAACGCCAGGGACCGAGAACACCGGGGAGCTGTTTTT; CDR3aa: CANARDREHRGAVF; d_gene: -; v_gene: TRBV7-4; abundance: -; j_gene: TRBJ2-2
CDR3nt: TGTGCCAGCAGGGAGGGACTCCTCAGCAATCAGCCCCAGCATTTT; CDR3aa: CASREGLLSNQPQHF; d_gene: -; v_gene: TRBV6-5; abundance: -; j_gene: TRBJ1-5
CDR3nt: TGTGCCAGCAGTTACCCCAAATCAATGGTCTATGGCTACACCTTC; CDR3aa: CASSYPKSMVYGYTF; d_gene: -; v_gene: TRBV6-2/TRBV6-3; abundance: -; j_gene: TRBJ1-2
CDR3nt: TGTGCCTCCAGTAGCGGGAGAGGGTACGAGCAGTACTTC; CDR3aa: CASSSGRGYEQYF; d_gene: TRBD2; v_gene: TRBV30; abundance: -; j_gene: TRBJ2-7
CDR3nt: TGTGCCAGCAGCTTTCGGACAGGGTTCGCAGATACGCAGTATTTT; CDR3aa: CASSFRTGFADTQYF; d_gene: TRBD1; v_gene: TRBV5-6; abundance: -; j_gene: TRBJ2-3
CDR3nt: TGTGCCAGCAGCTTGCTCCAGGCGGGAAACACCATATATTTT; CDR3aa: CASSLLQAGNTIYF; d_gene: -; v_gene: TRBV5-6; abundance: -; j_gene: TRBJ1-3
CDR3nt: TGTGCCAGCAGCTTACAAGGGGCGGAGACCCAGTACTTC; CDR3aa: CASSLQGAETQYF; d_gene: -; v_gene: TRBV7-2; abundance: few; j_gene: TRBJ2-5
CDR3nt: TGTGCCTGGCAAGAAAGCTCCTACAATGAGCAGTTCTTC; CDR3aa: CAWQESSYNEQFF; d_gene: -; v_gene: TRBV30; abundance: -; j_gene: TRBJ2-1
CDR3nt: TGTGCCAGCAGCTTGGCCCCAGCGGGAGTTCACAAAGGGGCCAACGTCCTGACTTTC; CDR3aa: CASSLAPAGVHKGANVLTF; d_gene: TRBD2; v_gene: TRBV5-4; abundance: -; j_gene: TRBJ2-6
CDR3nt: TGTGCCAGCTCACAGGGCGGACGCTCTTATGGCTACACCTTC; CDR3aa: CASSQGGRSYGYTF; d_gene: -; v_gene: TRBV19; abundance: -; j_gene: TRBJ1-2